This T cell receptor (beta chain) was observed in a study of T-cell memory formation after mild COVID-19. Study-wide context: The TCR clusters were mostly specific to one donor.

Of note for this clonotype: The antigen is not known.

Trimming took off 1 base at V and 5 bases at J, with 12 bases between the two ends. CDR1 is SGHRS and CDR2 is YFSETQ in the germline V gene. This CDR3 has 14 residues. TCR alpha and TCR beta cDNA libraries carrying sample barcodes and UMIs were produced by 5'RACE using constant-segment primers. TCRdb re-analysed the 5' RACE reads in MiXCR, keeping a single row per CDR3 protein. Of about 57,000 distinct CDR3 sequences listed, about 12% are singletons. Points from the study as a whole: The pre-infection memory compartment contained some responding clones, suggesting cross-reactive memory joined.

Sequencing was carried out using PBMCs or a T cell subset sorted from them (not recorded which). The sequence was obtained from a young man who had mild COVID-19 (a few samples of this study predate the infection). Cell type and time point are not known. The chain is built from TRBV5-1 and TRBJ1-2, with a tentative D call TRBD1 (5 bases). In nucleotides, the CDR3 is TGCGCCAGCAGCTTGCCTGGCAGGGTTTATGGCTACACCTTC. Amino acids: CASSLPGRVYGYTF.